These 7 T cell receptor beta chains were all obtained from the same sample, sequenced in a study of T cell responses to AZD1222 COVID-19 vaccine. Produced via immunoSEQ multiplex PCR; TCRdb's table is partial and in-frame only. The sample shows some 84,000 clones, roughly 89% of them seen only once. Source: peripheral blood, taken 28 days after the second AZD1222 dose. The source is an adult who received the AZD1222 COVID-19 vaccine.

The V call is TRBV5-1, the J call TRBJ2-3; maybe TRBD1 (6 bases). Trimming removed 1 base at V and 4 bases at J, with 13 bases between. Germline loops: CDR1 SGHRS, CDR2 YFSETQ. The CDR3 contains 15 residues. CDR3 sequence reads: CASSLQGIRPDTQYF. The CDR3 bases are TGCGCCAGCAGCTTGCAGGGGATCAGGCCAGATACGCAGTATTTT.

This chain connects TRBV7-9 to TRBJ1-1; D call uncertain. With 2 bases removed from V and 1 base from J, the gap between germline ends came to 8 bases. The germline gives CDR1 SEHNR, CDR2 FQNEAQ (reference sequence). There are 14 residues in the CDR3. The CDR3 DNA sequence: TGTGCCAGCAGCTTACTGTCGGAGAACACTGAAGCTTTCTTT. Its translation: CASSLLSENTEAFF.

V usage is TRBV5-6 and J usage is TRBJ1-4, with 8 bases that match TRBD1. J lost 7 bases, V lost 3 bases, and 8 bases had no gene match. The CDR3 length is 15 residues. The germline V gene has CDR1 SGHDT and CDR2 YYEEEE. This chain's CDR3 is CASSSRTGRGEKLFF. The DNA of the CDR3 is TGTGCCAGCAGCTCCAGGACAGGGCGGGGTGAAAAACTGTTTTTT.

The CDR3 loop reads CASSLGGFFAGELFF. DNA for the CDR3: TGTGCCAGCAGCTTGGGGGGCTTTTTTGCCGGGGAGCTGTTTTTT. The chain carries TRBV5-6 and TRBJ2-2, with D maybe TRBD1 (5 bases). The CDR3 is 15 residues long. Germline loops: CDR1 SGHDT, CDR2 YYEEEE. V was pared by 0 bases and J by 6 bases, with 12 bases between.

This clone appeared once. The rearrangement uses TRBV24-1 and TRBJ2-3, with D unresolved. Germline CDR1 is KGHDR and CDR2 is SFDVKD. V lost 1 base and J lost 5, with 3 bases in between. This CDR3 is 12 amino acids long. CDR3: CATSDFLDTQYF. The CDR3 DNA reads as TGTGCCACCAGTGATTTCTTAGATACGCAGTATTTT.

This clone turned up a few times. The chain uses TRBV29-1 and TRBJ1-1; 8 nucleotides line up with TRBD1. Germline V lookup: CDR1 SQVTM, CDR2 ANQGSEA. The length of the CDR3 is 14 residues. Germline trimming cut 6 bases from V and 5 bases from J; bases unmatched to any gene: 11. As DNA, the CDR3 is TGCAGCGTCAGGCAGGGGGCGGCGAGAACTGAAGCTTTCTTT. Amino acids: CSVRQGAARTEAFF. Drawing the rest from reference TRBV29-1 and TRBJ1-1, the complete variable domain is SAVISQKPSRDICQRGTSLTIQCQVDSQVTMMFWYRQQPGQSLTLIATANQGSEATYESGFVIDKFPISRPNLTFSTLTVSNMSPEDSSIYLCSVRQGAARTEAFFGQGTRLTVV.

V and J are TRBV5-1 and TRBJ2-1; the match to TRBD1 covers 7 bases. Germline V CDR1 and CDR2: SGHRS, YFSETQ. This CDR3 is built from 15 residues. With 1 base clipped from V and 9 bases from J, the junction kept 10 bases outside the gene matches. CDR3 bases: TGCGCCAGCAGCTTGTTAGGGGGCCCGGCTCTTGAGCAGTTCTTC. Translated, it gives CASSLLGGPALEQFF.